The 20 T cell receptor beta chains in this list originate from one sample, sequenced in a study of glioma-infiltrating T cells. The iRepertoire nested amplicon-rescue multiplex PCR amplified TCR alpha and beta CDR3s from RNA. TCRdb itself ran the multiplex PCR reads through MiXCR, one entry per CDR3 protein. The sample carries roughly 200,000 distinct CDR3 sequences, about 31% recorded once. Sequencing used glioma tissue, nonneoplastic brain tissue, or PBMCs (not recorded which). The source of these receptors is a human donor with low-grade glioma or glioblastoma, undergoing nonglioma brain surgery, or in good health (not recorded which).

V gene TRBV7-3 combines with J gene TRBJ2-7; D is possibly TRBD1 or TRBD2 (5 bases each). The V gene lost 1 base and the J gene lost 6 bases, with 7 bases spanning the gap. This CDR3 has 12 residues. Germline values: CDR1 SGHTA, CDR2 FQGTGA. The CDR3 sequence: CASSLIGGEQYF. CDR3 nucleotides: TGTGCCAGCAGCTTAATTGGGGGCGAGCAGTACTTC.

This clonotype was observed many times. The gene calls are TRBV7-6 and TRBJ2-7; a possible D gene is TRBD1 (6 bases). Trimming removed 5 bases from V and 4 bases from J, with 15 bases in between. The CDR3 is made up of 14 amino acids. CDR1 and CDR2 from the germline V gene are SGHVS and FNYEAQ. The CDR3 DNA is TGTGCCAGCAGCCCAAGGGACAATTTTTACGAGCAGTACTTC. The encoded protein is CASSPRDNFYEQYF.

This clonotype was seen ten or more times. J is TRBJ1-3 and V is TRBV7-8, with a weak D call TRBD1 (5 bases). With 0 bases removed from V and 3 bases from J, the gap between germline ends came to 9 bases. This CDR3 region has 15 residues. The germline V gene has CDR1 SGHVS and CDR2 FQNEAQ. CDR3 loop: CASSLAGTSGNTIYF. CDR3 DNA: TGTGCCAGCAGCTTAGCGGGGACGAGTGGAAACACCATATATTTT.

The chain joins TRBV12-5 to TRBJ2-5; 10 nucleotides line up with TRBD2. V was pared by 8 bases and J by 4 bases, with 4 bases of the junction left unmatched. The V gene's germline CDR1 is LGHNT and CDR2 FRNRAP. The CDR3 is made up of 13 amino acids. CDR3 DNA: TGTGCTAGTAGCGGGAGGGCAGGAGAGACCCAGTACTTC. As protein: CASSGRAGETQYF.

Concerning this clonotype: A much larger clonotype is one base distant, so this may be a read error. The rearrangement links TRBV24-1 to TRBJ2-7, with a tentative D call TRBD2 (5 bases). In germline, CDR1 is KGHDR, CDR2 SFDVKD. This CDR3 has 12 residues. Here the CDR3 reads CATSDFQVRGAF. As DNA, the CDR3 is TGTGCCACCAGTGATTTTCAAGTCCGGGGTGCCTTC.

This clonotype was seen only once. Compared with germline, one end of the junction differs, possibly owing to a read error. The chain couples TRBV29-1 to TRBJ2-7; 7 positions agree with TRBD1. This CDR3 has 12 amino acids. CDR1 SQVTM and CDR2 ANQGSEA come from the germline V gene. The CDR3 is CSGATGTYEKYF. The DNA for the CDR3 is TGCAGCGGGGCGACAGGGACCTACGAGAAGTACTTC.

This chain connects TRBV9 to TRBJ2-1, with 10 nucleotides matching TRBD1. Germline values: CDR1 SGDLS, CDR2 YYNGEE. This CDR3 spans 15 amino acids. V dropped 0 bases and J dropped 7; count of bases not matched to a gene: 4. DNA of the CDR3: TGTGCCAGCAGCGTAGCTGGGGACAGGGGTAATGAGCAGTTCTTC. Translation: CASSVAGDRGNEQFF. Supplemented by reference TRBV9 and TRBJ2-1, the full variable domain reads DSGVTQTPKHLITATGQRVTLRCSPRSGDLSVYWYQQSLDQGLQFLIQYYNGEERAKGNILERFSAQQFPDLHSELNLSSLELGDSALYFCASSVAGDRGNEQFFGPGTRLTVL.

This clonotype was seen repeatedly, ten times or more. The chain combines TRBV6-1 with TRBJ2-1; 10 bases line up with TRBD1. Germline V gives CDR1 MNHNS, CDR2 SASEGT. The junction had 8 bases not matched to a gene; V was cut back by 5 bases and J by 7 bases. The CDR3 contains 15 residues. The CDR3 reads CASSPSGTGENEQFF. DNA of the CDR3: TGTGCCAGCAGTCCGTCCGGGACAGGGGAGAATGAGCAGTTCTTC.

About this clonotype itself: A read error may explain this, as a much larger clone is one base away. The rearrangement uses TRBV5-1 and TRBJ2-3; TRBD1 might be the D (6 bases). The CDR3 is 14 residues long. The germline CDR1 and CDR2 sequences are SGHRS and YFSETQ. The ends were cut back, 4 bases at V and 5 bases at J, with 14 bases in the middle. The CDR3 DNA reads TGCGCCAGCAGCAGGGACAATTGGGGAGATACGCAGTATTTT. The encoded protein is CASSRDNWGDTQYF. The whole variable domain, filled in from reference TRBV5-1 and TRBJ2-3, reads KAGVTQTPRYLIKTRGQQVTLSCSPISGHRSVSWYQQTPGQGLQFLFEYFSETQRNKGNFPGRFSGRQFSNSRSEMNVSTLELGDSALYLCASSRDNWGDTQYFGPGTRLTVL.

This clonotype showed up many times. The V and J genes are TRBV19 and TRBJ1-5; D is uncertain. The CDR3 is 12 amino acids. Germline CDR1 reads LNHDA; CDR2 reads SQIVND (reference sequence). V was trimmed by 7 bases and J by 11 bases, leaving 15 bases between them. In DNA, the CDR3 is TGTGCCAGTACCGGGTACGGCCGGGCCCAGCATTTT. It codes for CASTGYGRAQHF.

V usage is TRBV6-1 and J usage is TRBJ2-7, with D possibly TRBD2 on 5 matching bases. V lost 10 bases to trimming and J lost 7 bases, with 23 bases between them. Germline-derived CDR1 and CDR2 are MNHNS and SASEGT. This CDR3 comprises 14 residues. CDR3 loop: CATQRRVPGFEQYF. The CDR3 bases are TGTGCCACCCAAAGGCGGGTCCCTGGTTTTGAGCAGTACTTC.

A word on this clonotype: Since a much larger clone is just one base distant, this may be a read error. The chain employs TRBV13 and TRBJ2-1; a possible D gene is TRBD2 (6 bases). The CDR3 runs to 13 residues. CDR1 is PRHDT, CDR2 FYEKMQ, per germline (reference sequence). The CDR3 loop is CASSDGGLTEQLF. Here the CDR3 DNA reads TGTGCCAGCAGCGACGGAGGGTTGACTGAGCAGCTCTTC.

This clonotype was picked up a small number of times. The chain carries TRBV11-1 and TRBJ2-1; 8 nucleotides align to TRBD2. The trim removed 0 bases at V and 6 bases at J, leaving 10 bases unmatched. CDR3 length: 17 residues. In germline, CDR1 is SGHAT, CDR2 FQDESV (reference sequence). DNA for the CDR3: TGTGCCAGCAGCTTAGCTCTCTTACGGGGGGGGTCCAATGAGCAGTTCTTC. Translated, it gives CASSLALLRGGSNEQFF. Looking up the rest from reference TRBV11-1 and TRBJ2-1 gives the full variable domain: EAEVAQSPRYKITEKSQAVAFWCDPISGHATLYWYRQILGQGPELLVQFQDESVVDDSQLPKDRFSAERLKGVDSTLKIQPAELGDSAMYLCASSLALLRGGSNEQFFGPGTRLTVL.

To note about this clonotype: The junction departs from germline at one end; a sequencing error may be responsible. The chain is built from TRBV28 and TRBJ1-1; 8 bases match TRBD1. The germline V gene has CDR1 MDHEN and CDR2 SYDVKM. The CDR3 spans 15 residues. This chain's CDR3 is CASSFLTGERAKALF. CDR3 DNA sequence: TGTGCCAGCAGTTTTTTGACAGGGGAGAGGGCGAAAGCTTTATTC.

In this sample, this clonotype turned up many times. V is TRBV28 and J is TRBJ2-7; weak D call: TRBD2 (6 bases). This CDR3 has 13 residues. Per the germline V gene, CDR1 is MDHEN and CDR2 is SYDVKM. Between the trimmed V and J ends, which lost 3 bases and 7 bases, there was a span of 13 bases. The CDR3 loop is CASSLTGSLEQYF. CDR3 nucleotide sequence: TGTGCCAGCAGTTTGACCGGGAGTTTAGAGCAGTACTTC.

The chain is built from TRBV7-2 and TRBJ2-7; 8 bases are shared with TRBD1. CDR1 SGHTA and CDR2 FQGNSA come from the germline V gene. After removal of 0 bases from V and 5 bases from J, the junction contained 3 bases not matched to a gene. The CDR3 runs to 14 residues. CDR3 sequence (DNA): TGTGCCAGCAGCTTAGCCCCAGGGGGCAACGAGCAGTACTTC. Protein sequence: CASSLAPGGNEQYF.

This chain joins TRBV20-1 and TRBJ2-1; TRBD2 agrees at 9 bases. The germline CDR1 and CDR2 sequences are DFQATT and SNEGSKA (reference sequence). V was pared by 7 bases and J by 8 bases, with 15 bases of the junction left unmatched. CDR3 length equals 15 residues. The DNA of the CDR3 is TGCAGTGTTATAGATAGCGGGAGTGGTCCCTATGAGCAGTTCTTC. Residues: CSVIDSGSGPYEQFF.

The table lists this clonotype with a count of one. A much larger clone lies a single base off, so this may be a read error. This sequence joins TRBV18 and TRBJ1-1; D possibly corresponds to TRBD1 (5 bases). Germline V lookup: CDR1 KGHSH, CDR2 LQKENI. CDR3 length: 14 residues. The CDR3 DNA sequence: TGTGCCAGCTCACCTCTCGACAGCAACACTAAAGCTTTCTTT. Amino acid sequence: CASSPLDSNTKAFF.

There are many counts of this clonotype. The rearrangement uses TRBV12-3 or TRBV12-4 and TRBJ2-2; D gene ambiguous. CDR3 length: 11 amino acids. V was shortened by 5 bases and J by 8 bases, with 6 bases between the two germline ends. Here the CDR3 reads CASSPFGELFF. CDR3 bases: TGTGCCAGCAGTCCCTTTGGGGAGCTGTTTTTT.

CDR3 sequence reads: CSARGTSGSWGTDTQYF. CDR3 in DNA: TGCAGTGCTAGAGGGACTAGCGGGAGCTGGGGCACAGATACGCAGTATTTT. The chain recombines TRBV20-1 with TRBJ2-3, with 13 bases identical to TRBD2. The CDR3 is 17 amino acids. Germline assignment: CDR1 DFQATT and CDR2 SNEGSKA (reference sequence). V dropped 1 base and J dropped 1; count of bases not matched to a gene: 5.